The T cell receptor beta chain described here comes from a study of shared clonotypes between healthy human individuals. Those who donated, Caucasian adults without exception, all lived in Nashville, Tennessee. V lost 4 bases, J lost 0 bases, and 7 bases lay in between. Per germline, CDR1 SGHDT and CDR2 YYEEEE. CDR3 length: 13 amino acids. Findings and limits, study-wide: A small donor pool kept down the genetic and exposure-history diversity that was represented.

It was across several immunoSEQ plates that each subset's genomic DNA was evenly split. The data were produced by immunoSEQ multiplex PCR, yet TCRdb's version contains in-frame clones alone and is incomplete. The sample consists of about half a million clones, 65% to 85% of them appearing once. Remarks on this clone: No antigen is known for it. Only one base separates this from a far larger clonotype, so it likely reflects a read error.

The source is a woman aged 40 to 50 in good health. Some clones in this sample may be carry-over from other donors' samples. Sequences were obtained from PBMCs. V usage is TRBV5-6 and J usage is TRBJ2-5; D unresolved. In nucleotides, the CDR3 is TGTGCCAGCAGCCCTTACAACCAAGAGACCCAGTACTTC. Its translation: CASSPYNQETQYF.